This record looks at one TCR beta chain sequence and its context. Its antigen is unknown. This sample was included in a study of T cells in localized non-small cell lung cancer. Some clones are missing from TCRdb's copy, which holds only in-frame ones; the method was immunoSEQ multiplex PCR. The data show around 50,000 clones, 86% seen once. General study results and limits: Sequencing was restricted to one tumor region; therefore, heterogeneity remains possible. Median detection of top 100 tumor clones in adjacent lung was around 57 clones. It was uninvolved adjacent lung that showed the highest T cell clonality, exceeding tumor.

The CDR3 runs to 15 residues. The J segment lost 3 bases and the V segment lost 1 base, leaving 4 bases of the junction unmatched. Germline V lookup: CDR1 SGHVS, CDR2 FQNEAQ. The sequences come from PBMCs, collected before any cancer treatment. This chain uses TRBV7-8 with TRBJ2-7, with 9 positions matching TRBD1. The TCR was taken from a man aged 35-75 years with stage II lung adenocarcinoma. The CDR3 nucleotides read TGTGCCAGCAGCTTAGAACCGGGACAGGGCTACGAGCAGTACTTC. Translated, it gives CASSLEPGQGYEQYF.